Described below is a single T cell receptor beta chain sequence and its context. Its specificity is unknown. CDR3 length: 14 residues. Trimming at V came to 5 bases and at J to 3 bases, leaving 5 bases not matched to a gene. Germline CDR1 and CDR2: MNHEY and SMNVEV (reference sequence). This record comes from a study of T cell responses to AZD1222 COVID-19 vaccine. Points from the study as a whole: The study found vaccine-associated CD4 TCRs spanning spike, dominant at 160-218 and 743-854. The breadth and depth of Spike-specific TCRs increased once two AZD1222 doses had been given.

Assay: immunoSEQ multiplex PCR; the TCRdb copy retains only in-frame clones and omits some. The sample shows 150,000 to 200,000 clones, around 88% of them seen only once. This rearrangement joins TRBV27 to TRBJ2-7; 9 positions agree with TRBD1. This clonotype was sampled from an adult who received the AZD1222 COVID-19 vaccine. Sample: peripheral blood, taken 28 days after the second AZD1222 dose. DNA for the CDR3: TGTGCCAGCAGTAAGCGACAGGGGGTCTACGAGCAGTACTTC. Translated: CASSKRQGVYEQYF.